Listed below are T cell receptor beta chains from one sample, sequenced in a study of T cells in Graves' hyperthyroidism and ophthalmopathy. MiXCR, run by TCRdb on the multiplex PCR reads, gives a single entry per CDR3 protein. The data hold 500,000 or so distinct CDR3 sequences, with 17% observed a single time. Sequencing was done on a sample of blood. The receptors were gathered from a woman in her late teens or twenties with Graves' ophthalmopathy. Both conserved end residues are part of each CDR3. Each record gives: V gene, CDR3 length, D gene, J gene, clone size, CDR3 DNA, CDR3 protein. A D gene is named only where the DNA matches it firmly. Size values are once, few and many counts, or a class for expanded clones, and some rows have none.

TRBV27	14	TRBD2	TRBJ2-7	many	TGTGCCAGCAGCTTAAGCGGGACTCGCTACGAGCAGTACTTC	CASSLSGTRYEQYF
TRBV30	16	-	TRBJ1-3	many	TGTGCCTGGAGTGTATATTCGGGGTTCGCTGGAAACACCATATATTTT	CAWSVYSGFAGNTIYF
TRBV27	15	TRBD1	TRBJ2-2	many	TGTGCCAGCAGTTCACAGGGGTTGCGGGCCGGGGAGCTGTTTTTT	CASSSQGLRAGELFF
TRBV10-3	14	-	TRBJ1-5	-	TGTGCCATCAGTGAAGTGAAGGGGGATCGGCCCCAGCATTTT	CAISEVKGDRPQHF
TRBV28	18	-	TRBJ2-3	many	TGTGCCAGCAGTTTTGGGTTTGGGGAGTTCGTTCGCACAGATACGCAGTATTTT	CASSFGFGEFVRTDTQYF
TRBV27	13	TRBD2	TRBJ2-1	-	TGTGCCAGCAGTTTAGGGACTATCACTGAGCAGTTCTTC	CASSLGTITEQFF
TRBV5-5	13	-	TRBJ2-1	many	TGTGCCAGCAGCTCGGGACCACACAATGAGCAGTTCTTC	CASSSGPHNEQFF
TRBV6-1	15	TRBD1	TRBJ2-7	many	TGTGCCAGCTCGGGGACAGGGCAGTCCTACTACGAGCAGTACTTC	CASSGTGQSYYEQYF
TRBV6-2/TRBV6-3	19	TRBD2	TRBJ2-2	-	TGTGCCAGCAGCCTGGGACTAGCGGGAGGCGGTTTAAGAAGCGGGGAGCTGTTTTTT	CASSLGLAGGGLRSGELFF
TRBV4-1	17	-	TRBJ1-1	few	TGCGCCAGCAGCCACTCCAGCGCCATAGACAGGAACGCTGAAGCTTTCTTT	CASSHSSAIDRNAEAFF
TRBV27	17	-	TRBJ2-5	-	TGTGCCAGCAGTTCGCTATCGGACAGATCTTACCAAGAGACCCAGTACTTC	CASSSLSDRSYQETQYF
TRBV9	15	-	TRBJ2-5	-	TGTGCCAGCAGCGAGTCCGGGAGCTACATAGAGACCCAGTACTTC	CASSESGSYIETQYF
TRBV7-3	15	TRBD1	TRBJ2-7	many	TGTGCCAGCAGCTCCGACAGGGGAACTTTCTACGAGCAGTACTTC	CASSSDRGTFYEQYF
TRBV12-3/TRBV12-4	17	-	TRBJ2-4	many	TGTGCCAGCACCCTGTGGCGGGATGGTCGGGCCAAAAACATTCAGTACTTC	CASTLWRDGRAKNIQYF
TRBV20-1	14	TRBD2	TRBJ2-3	many	TGCAGTGCACGACTAGCGATTAGCACAGATACGCAGTATTTT	CSARLAISTDTQYF
TRBV27	17	-	TRBJ1-6	many	TGTGCCAGCAGTTTAATCCGGGCCAACGGCATTAATTCACCCCTCCACTTT	CASSLIRANGINSPLHF
TRBV5-7	13	-	TRBJ2-3	-	TGTGCCAGCATAGTTCCCAGCACAGATACGCAGTATTTT	CASIVPSTDTQYF
TRBV7-3	14	-	TRBJ2-2	many	TGTGCCAGCAGCTTAATGGGAGACACCGGGGAGCTGTTTTTT	CASSLMGDTGELFF
TRBV30	15	-	TRBJ1-2	-	TGTGCCTGGAGTGTACGTCGGAGAACTAACTATGGCTACACCTTC	CAWSVRRRTNYGYTF
TRBV20-1	14	TRBD1	TRBJ2-3	-	TGCAGTGCCTCGGACAGGGTGGGCACAGATACGCAGTATTTT	CSASDRVGTDTQYF
TRBV20-1	18	TRBD1	TRBJ2-7	few	TGCAGTGCTAGCCGCTGGCAGCCGGGACAGGGGGATATTTACGAGCAGTACTTC	CSASRWQPGQGDIYEQYF
TRBV15	14	TRBD2	TRBJ2-5	few	TGTGCCACCTTAGTTGCGGGAGGGGAGGAGACCCAGTACTTC	CATLVAGGEETQYF
TRBV19	18	TRBD2	TRBJ2-1	-	TGTGCCAGTAGTACGGGGCCGGGACTAGCGGCCGACTACAATGAGCAGTTCTTC	CASSTGPGLAADYNEQFF
TRBV5-8	13	-	TRBJ2-3	many	TGTGCCAGCAGCCACCCCCGCACAGATACGCAGTATTTT	CASSHPRTDTQYF
TRBV6-1	16	-	TRBJ1-2	few	TGTGCCACCGCACCGAAAGGAGCGACAGGAAGGGATGGCTACACCTTC	CATAPKGATGRDGYTF
TRBV28	17	TRBD1	TRBJ2-5	-	TGTGCCAGCAGTTTGATTGGGTGGACAGGGGATCAAGAGACCCAGTACTTC	CASSLIGWTGDQETQYF
TRBV6-1	14	-	TRBJ2-7	many	TGTGCCAGCAGTGAAGGGTGGGGCACCTACGAGCAGTACTTC	CASSEGWGTYEQYF
TRBV9	15	-	TRBJ1-2	-	TGTGCCAGCAGCCACAAGTTAGGGGACAACTATGGCTACACCTTC	CASSHKLGDNYGYTF
TRBV5-1	14	-	TRBJ2-1	few	TGCGCCAGCAGCTTGGAACTAACGAACAATGAGCAGTTCTTC	CASSLELTNNEQFF
TRBV20-1	16	TRBD1	TRBJ2-3	many	TGCAGTGCTGAACGGACAGGAAGAACCTTCACAGATACGCAGTATTTT	CSAERTGRTFTDTQYF
TRBV3-1	15	-	TRBJ1-3	-	TGTGCCAGCAGCCAGACAGGTGACGGTGGAAACACCATATATTTT	CASSQTGDGGNTIYF
TRBV19	15	-	TRBJ2-1	-	TGTGCCAGTAGTATAGATCTATGGTGGAACAATGAGCAGTTCTTC	CASSIDLWWNNEQFF